Below are 23 T cell receptor beta chains sequenced from a single sample in a study of circulating and synovial CD4+ cells in juvenile arthritis. TCRdb's copy holds only in-frame clones and misses some; the assay was immunoSEQ multiplex PCR. This sample yields about 34,000 clones, of which just under 97% are seen a single time; roughly 0.2% belongs to the top ten. The sequenced sample was CD4+ T cells from blood. The origin of the receptors is a human donor with juvenile idiopathic arthritis.

V and J are TRBV11-3 and TRBJ2-3, with 8 positions matching TRBD2. The junction had 2 bases not matched to a gene; V was cut back by 7 bases and J by 5 bases. CDR3 size: 12 residues. Looked up from germline, CDR1 is SGHNT and CDR2 is YENEEA. The CDR3 spells CASKAGEDTQYF. Written as DNA, the CDR3 is TGTGCCAGCAAAGCGGGGGAAGATACGCAGTATTTT.

The V and J genes are TRBV5-1 and TRBJ2-5; 14 bases map to TRBD2. V was clipped by 6 bases and J by 5 bases; unmatched bases: 15. In germline, CDR1 is SGHRS, CDR2 YFSETQ. CDR3 length equals 18 residues. In DNA form, the CDR3 reads TGCGCCAGCATGGTGAAGGGGACTAGCGGGGGCCCGCGCGAGACCCAGTACTTC. Its translation: CASMVKGTSGGPRETQYF.

The genes are TRBV2 and TRBJ2-5; no clear D. The CDR3 extends over 15 amino acids. Per germline, CDR1 SNHLY and CDR2 FYNNEI. Trimming stripped 3 bases from V and 3 bases from J, with 14 bases between. The CDR3 reads CASSDIALMEETQYF. CDR3 sequence (DNA): TGTGCCAGCAGTGACATAGCCCTGATGGAAGAGACCCAGTACTTC.

This chain uses TRBV18 with TRBJ2-5; TRBD2 matches 14 bases. This CDR3 contains 16 residues. Germline trimming cut 3 bases from V and 4 bases from J; bases unmatched to any gene: 4. Germline V lookup: CDR1 KGHSH, CDR2 LQKENI. In DNA form, the CDR3 reads TGTGCCAGCTCACCGGGACTAGCGGGAGTATCAGAGACCCAGTACTTC. Protein sequence: CASSPGLAGVSETQYF.

The chain combines TRBV7-2 with TRBJ1-4; TRBD1 aligns across 8 bases. Per germline, CDR1 SGHTA and CDR2 FQGNSA. After removal of 0 bases from V and 5 bases from J, the junction contained 8 bases not matched to a gene. This CDR3 is 17 amino acids long. As DNA, the CDR3 is TGTGCCAGCAGCTTAGCGGGCAGGGGGCGAACAAATGAAAAACTGTTTTTT. Protein product: CASSLAGRGRTNEKLFF.

The chain recombines TRBV6-1 with TRBJ2-3, with TRBD2 matching over 10 bases. The CDR3 contains 15 residues. The V segment lost 8 bases and the J segment 2 bases; nucleotides outside the gene matches: 7. Germline values: CDR1 MNHNS, CDR2 SASEGT. DNA of the CDR3: TGTGCCAGCCGCCGGAGCGGGGGGGACACAGATACGCAGTATTTT. Translated, it gives CASRRSGGDTDTQYF.

The V call is TRBV7-9, the J call TRBJ1-1; 7 bases align to TRBD1. Trimming took 0 bases from V and 8 from J; bases not matched to a gene: 15. Germline V gene lookup returns CDR1 SEHNR and CDR2 FQNEAQ (reference sequence). The CDR3 loop spans 17 amino acids. For the CDR3, the DNA is TGTGCCAGCAGCTTAGCCCTTTCAGGGGGGAGAAGGGACGAAGCTTTCTTT. It encodes CASSLALSGGRRDEAFF.

The genes are TRBV9 and TRBJ2-2, with D uncertain. V was pared by 7 bases and J by 13 bases, with 14 bases between. CDR3 length: 11 amino acids. The germline CDR1 and CDR2 sequences are SGDLS and YYNGEE. CDR3 sequence (DNA): TGTGCCAGCGGCCCCGGCTCGGGGCTGTTTTTT. It is translated as CASGPGSGLFF.

This rearrangement joins TRBV4-2 to TRBJ1-3; no definite D call. The CDR3 contains 16 residues. V lost 3 bases, J lost 7 bases, and 19 bases lay in between. Germline CDR1 LGHNA, CDR2 YNFKEQ. Here the CDR3 DNA reads TGTGCCAGCAGCCAGAATCCCCGGGGAACGGAGAACACCATATATTTT. Translation: CASSQNPRGTENTIYF.

The rearrangement joins TRBV11-2 to TRBJ2-3; TRBD2 agrees at 8 bases. Germline V CDR1 and CDR2: SGHAT, FQNNGV. After removal of 5 bases from V and 2 bases from J, the junction contained 6 bases not matched to a gene. This CDR3 region has 15 residues. The chain's CDR3 is CASSPGRDFTDTQYF. The CDR3 nucleotides read TGTGCCAGCAGCCCCGGGAGGGATTTCACAGATACGCAGTATTTT.

This clone was detected once. The CDR3 loop is CASSLGSGVNSPLHF. CDR3 DNA sequence: TGTGCCAGCAGTTTAGGGTCAGGGGTTAATTCACCCCTCCACTTT. The chain combines TRBV27 with TRBJ1-6; D is perhaps TRBD1 (6 bases). V was trimmed by 2 bases and J by 6 bases, leaving 11 bases between them. The germline V gene encodes CDR1 MNHEY and CDR2 SMNVEV (reference sequence). The CDR3 contains 15 residues.

In its sample, this clone was seen once. The CDR3 sequence: CASALAGQGRSYEQYF. CDR3 DNA sequence: TGTGCCAGCGCCCTCGCGGGACAGGGGCGCTCCTACGAGCAGTACTTC. The V gene is TRBV21-1, the J gene TRBJ2-7; TRBD1, the D gene given by the table, was not confirmed from the DNA. TRBV21-1 is marked as a pseudogene. The CDR3 loop spans 16 amino acids.

V usage is TRBV28 and J usage is TRBJ1-5, with TRBD1 identical over 10 bases. Germline CDR1 reads MDHEN; CDR2 reads SYDVKM. The V segment lost 2 bases and the J segment 2 bases; nucleotides outside the gene matches: 9. The CDR3 is 18 amino acids. The CDR3 DNA follows: TGTGCCAGCAGTTTAGCTCCATCGACAGGGGGCGGCAATCAGCCCCAGCATTTT. Protein: CASSLAPSTGGGNQPQHF.

J is TRBJ1-1 and V is TRBV6-1; D is possibly TRBD1 (5 bases). Per the germline V gene, CDR1 is MNHNS and CDR2 is SASEGT. This CDR3 region has 14 residues. Between the trimmed V and J ends, which lost 3 bases and 7 bases, there was a span of 15 bases. In DNA form, the CDR3 reads TGTGCCAGCAGTGAGGGGGGTGCGGGGGGTGAAGCTTTCTTT. This codes for CASSEGGAGGEAFF.

This chain joins TRBV18 and TRBJ1-1, with a weak D call TRBD1 (5 bases). The CDR3 spans 14 residues. In germline, CDR1 is KGHSH, CDR2 LQKENI. Trimming took 4 bases from V and 0 from J, leaving 9 bases between them. CDR3 sequence (DNA): TGTGCCAGCTCACAGACAGAACTGAACACTGAAGCTTTCTTT. It specifies CASSQTELNTEAFF.

The chain has TRBV19 and TRBJ2-7; D not resolved. V lost 6 bases and J 3 bases, leaving 12 bases between the germline ends. The CDR3 has 13 residues. Germline-derived CDR1 and CDR2 are LNHDA and SQIVND (reference sequence). The CDR3 here is CASSRTSGYEQYF. The CDR3 DNA sequence: TGTGCCAGTAGCCGCACCTCGGGCTACGAGCAGTACTTC.

V usage is TRBV5-1 and J usage is TRBJ1-1, with TRBD1 as a possible D gene (6 bases). The germline V gene encodes CDR1 SGHRS and CDR2 YFSETQ. This CDR3 region has 13 residues. Trimming removed 1 base at V and 3 bases at J, with 7 bases between. The CDR3 is CASSLRQDTEAFF. CDR3 sequence (DNA): TGCGCCAGCAGCTTGAGACAGGACACTGAAGCTTTCTTT.

This clone has only one observation. V is TRBV28 and J is TRBJ2-1, with TRBD2 matching 7 bases. Trimming took 1 base from V and 10 from J; bases not matched to a gene: 1. Germline CDR1 MDHEN, CDR2 SYDVKM. The CDR3 is made up of 12 amino acids. The DNA for the CDR3 is TGTGCCAGCAGTTTATATAGCGGGGAGCAGTTCTTC. Encoded protein: CASSLYSGEQFF.

The chain has TRBV19 and TRBJ2-1; 14 nucleotides line up with TRBD2. The length of the CDR3 is 14 residues. Losses at the gene ends were 8 bases for V and 3 bases for J; bases not matched to a gene: 0. CDR1 LNHDA and CDR2 SQIVND come from the germline V gene (reference sequence). The CDR3 nucleotides are TGTGCCAGTGGACTAGCGGGGGGCTACAATGAGCAGTTCTTC. Encoded protein: CASGLAGGYNEQFF.

The chain combines TRBV19 with TRBJ2-3; TRBD2 matches 8 bases. The CDR3 totals 15 residues. The germline V gene has CDR1 LNHDA and CDR2 SQIVND (reference sequence). The V and J ends lost 1 base and 3 bases, in that order; junction bases with no gene match: 3. CDR3 in amino acids: CASSIAGGYTDTQYF. DNA of the CDR3: TGTGCCAGTAGTATAGCGGGAGGGTATACAGATACGCAGTATTTT.

The chain employs TRBV7-2 and TRBJ2-2; 14 positions match TRBD2. The V segment lost 2 bases and the J segment 4 bases; nucleotides outside the gene matches: 6. In germline, CDR1 is SGHTA, CDR2 FQGNSA. The CDR3 contains 18 residues. CDR3 DNA sequence: TGTGCCAGCAGCTTAAGGGGACTAGCGGGAGTTGCCACCGGGGAGCTGTTTTTT. This gives the protein CASSLRGLAGVATGELFF. Based on the CDR3 plus reference TRBV7-2 and TRBJ2-2, the full variable domain is GAGVSQSPSNKVTEKGKDVELRCDPISGHTALYWYRQSLGQGLEFLIYFQGNSAPDKSGLPSDRFSAERTGGSVSTLTIQRTQQEDSAVYLCASSLRGLAGVATGELFFGEGSRLTVL.

The genes are TRBV27 and TRBJ1-2, with D possibly being TRBD1 (5 bases). Trimming took 8 bases from V and 4 from J, leaving 14 bases between them. The CDR3 covers 13 residues. CDR1 is MNHEY, CDR2 SMNVEV, per germline (reference sequence). CDR3 protein: CASGTDRAYGYTF. The CDR3 nucleotides are TGTGCCAGCGGAACTGACAGAGCCTATGGCTACACCTTC.

This rearrangement joins TRBV30 to TRBJ2-3; 11 nucleotides line up with TRBD2. CDR1 is GTSNPN and CDR2 is SVGIG in the germline V gene (reference sequence). Trimming at V came to 5 bases and at J to 6 bases, leaving 7 bases not matched to a gene. The length of the CDR3 is 14 residues. The CDR3 sequence: CAWELAGGRDTQYF. The CDR3 nucleotides are TGTGCCTGGGAGCTAGCGGGAGGTCGGGATACGCAGTATTTT.